This T cell receptor beta chain was observed in a study of response to subunit inactivated influenza vaccine. Findings of the study overall: Authors suggested that a seasonal influenza vaccination recruits few new T cells each time.

The CDR3 runs to 15 residues. Germline values: CDR1 KGHSH, CDR2 LQKENI. Trimming removed 1 base at V and 2 bases at J, with 12 bases between. A single record per CDR3 protein comes from TCRdb applying MiXCR to the RT-PCR reads. Altogether roughly 500,000 distinct CDR3 sequences are present, roughly 27% being singletons, with the ten largest covering under 2.5%. This clonotype was counted ten times or more. Antigen specificity is unknown. This sequence originates from a man aged 50 to 60 who received an inactivated influenza vaccine. The chain couples TRBV18 to TRBJ2-7; D is possibly TRBD1 or TRBD2 (5 bases each). The sample in question was CD4+ T cells sorted from PBMCs, obtained 5 days after vaccination. CDR3 nucleotide sequence: TGTGCCAGCTCACCACTCGTTGGGGGACCCTACGAGCAGTACTTC. It specifies CASSPLVGGPYEQYF. Combining the CDR3 with reference TRBV18 and TRBJ2-7 gives the whole variable domain NAGVMQNPRHLVRRRGQEARLRCSPMKGHSHVYWYRQLPEEGLKFMVYLQKENIIDESGMPKERFSAEFPKEGPSILRIQQVVRGDSAAYFCASSPLVGGPYEQYFGPGTRLTVT.